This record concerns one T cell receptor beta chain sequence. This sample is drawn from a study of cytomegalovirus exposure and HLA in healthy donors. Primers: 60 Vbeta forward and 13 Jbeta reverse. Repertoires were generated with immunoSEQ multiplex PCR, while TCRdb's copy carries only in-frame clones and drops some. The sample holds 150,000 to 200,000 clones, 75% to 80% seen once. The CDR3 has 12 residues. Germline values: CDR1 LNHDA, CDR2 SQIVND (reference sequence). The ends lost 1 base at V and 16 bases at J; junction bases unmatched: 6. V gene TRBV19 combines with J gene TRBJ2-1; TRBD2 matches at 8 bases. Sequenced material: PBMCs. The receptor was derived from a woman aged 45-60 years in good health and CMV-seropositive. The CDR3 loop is CASSIAGTSFFF. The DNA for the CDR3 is TGTGCCAGTAGTATAGCCGGGACTAGTTTTTTCTTC.